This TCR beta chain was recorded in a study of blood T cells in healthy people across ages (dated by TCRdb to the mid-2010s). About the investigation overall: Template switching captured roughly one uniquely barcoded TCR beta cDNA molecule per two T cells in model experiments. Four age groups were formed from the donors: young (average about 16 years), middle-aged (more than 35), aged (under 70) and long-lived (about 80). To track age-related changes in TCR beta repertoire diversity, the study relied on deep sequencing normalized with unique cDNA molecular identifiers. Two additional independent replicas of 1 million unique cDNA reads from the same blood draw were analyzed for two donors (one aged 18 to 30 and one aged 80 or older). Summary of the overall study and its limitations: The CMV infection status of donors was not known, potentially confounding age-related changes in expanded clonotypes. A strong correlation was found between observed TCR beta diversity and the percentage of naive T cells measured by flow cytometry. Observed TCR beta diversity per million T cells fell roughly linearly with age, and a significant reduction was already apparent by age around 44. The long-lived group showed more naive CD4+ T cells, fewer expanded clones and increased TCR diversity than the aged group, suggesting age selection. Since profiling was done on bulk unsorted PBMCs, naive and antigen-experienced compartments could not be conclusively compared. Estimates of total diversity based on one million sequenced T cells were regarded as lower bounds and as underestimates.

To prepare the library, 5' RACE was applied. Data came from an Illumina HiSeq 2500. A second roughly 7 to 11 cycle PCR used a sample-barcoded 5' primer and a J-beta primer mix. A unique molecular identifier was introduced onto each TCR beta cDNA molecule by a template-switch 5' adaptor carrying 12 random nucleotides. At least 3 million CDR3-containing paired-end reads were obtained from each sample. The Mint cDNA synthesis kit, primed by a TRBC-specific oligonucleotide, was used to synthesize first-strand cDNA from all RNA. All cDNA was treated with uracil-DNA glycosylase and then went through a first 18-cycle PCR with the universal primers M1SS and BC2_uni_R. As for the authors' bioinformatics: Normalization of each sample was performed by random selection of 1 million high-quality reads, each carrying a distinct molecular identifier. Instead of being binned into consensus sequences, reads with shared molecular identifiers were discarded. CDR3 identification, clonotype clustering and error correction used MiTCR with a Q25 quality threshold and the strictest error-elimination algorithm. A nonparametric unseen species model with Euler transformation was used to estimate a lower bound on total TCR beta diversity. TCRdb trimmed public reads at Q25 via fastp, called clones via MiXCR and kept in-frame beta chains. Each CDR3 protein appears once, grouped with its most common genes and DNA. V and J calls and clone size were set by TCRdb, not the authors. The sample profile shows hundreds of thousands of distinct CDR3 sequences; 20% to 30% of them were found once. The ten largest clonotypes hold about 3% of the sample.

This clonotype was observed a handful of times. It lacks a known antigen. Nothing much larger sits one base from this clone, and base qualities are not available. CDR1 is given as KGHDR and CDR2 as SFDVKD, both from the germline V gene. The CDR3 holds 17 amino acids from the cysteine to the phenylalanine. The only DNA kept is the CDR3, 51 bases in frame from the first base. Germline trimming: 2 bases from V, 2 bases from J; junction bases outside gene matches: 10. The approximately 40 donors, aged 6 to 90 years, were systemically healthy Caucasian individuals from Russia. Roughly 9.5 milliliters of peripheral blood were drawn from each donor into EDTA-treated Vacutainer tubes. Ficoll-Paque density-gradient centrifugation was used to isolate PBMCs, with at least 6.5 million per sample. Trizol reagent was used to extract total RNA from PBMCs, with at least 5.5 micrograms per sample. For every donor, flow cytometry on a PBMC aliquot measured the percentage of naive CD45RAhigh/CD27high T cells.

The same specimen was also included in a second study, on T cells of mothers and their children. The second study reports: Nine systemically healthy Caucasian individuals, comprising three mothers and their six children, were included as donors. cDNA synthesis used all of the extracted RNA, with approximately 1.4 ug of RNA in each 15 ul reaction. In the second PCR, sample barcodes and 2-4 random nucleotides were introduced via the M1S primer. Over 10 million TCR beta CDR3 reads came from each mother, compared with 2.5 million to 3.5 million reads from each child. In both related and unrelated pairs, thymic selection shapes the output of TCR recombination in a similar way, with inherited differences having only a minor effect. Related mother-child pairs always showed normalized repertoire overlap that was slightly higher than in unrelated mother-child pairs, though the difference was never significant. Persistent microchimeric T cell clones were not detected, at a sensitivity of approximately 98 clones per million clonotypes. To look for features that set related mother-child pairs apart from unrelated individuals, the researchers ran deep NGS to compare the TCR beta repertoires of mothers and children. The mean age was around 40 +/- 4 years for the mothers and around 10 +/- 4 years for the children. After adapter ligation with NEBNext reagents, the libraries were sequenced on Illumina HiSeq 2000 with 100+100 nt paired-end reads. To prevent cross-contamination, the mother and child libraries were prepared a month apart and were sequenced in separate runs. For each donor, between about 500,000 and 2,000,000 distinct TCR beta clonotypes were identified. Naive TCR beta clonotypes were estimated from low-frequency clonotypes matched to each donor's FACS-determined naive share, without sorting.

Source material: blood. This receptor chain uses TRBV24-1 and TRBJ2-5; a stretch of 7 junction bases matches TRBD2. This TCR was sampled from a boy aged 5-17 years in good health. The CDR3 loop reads CATSDWGPEGGQETQYF. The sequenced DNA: TGTGCCACCAGTGATTGGGGCCCCGAGGGAGGGCAAGAGACCCAGTACTTC.